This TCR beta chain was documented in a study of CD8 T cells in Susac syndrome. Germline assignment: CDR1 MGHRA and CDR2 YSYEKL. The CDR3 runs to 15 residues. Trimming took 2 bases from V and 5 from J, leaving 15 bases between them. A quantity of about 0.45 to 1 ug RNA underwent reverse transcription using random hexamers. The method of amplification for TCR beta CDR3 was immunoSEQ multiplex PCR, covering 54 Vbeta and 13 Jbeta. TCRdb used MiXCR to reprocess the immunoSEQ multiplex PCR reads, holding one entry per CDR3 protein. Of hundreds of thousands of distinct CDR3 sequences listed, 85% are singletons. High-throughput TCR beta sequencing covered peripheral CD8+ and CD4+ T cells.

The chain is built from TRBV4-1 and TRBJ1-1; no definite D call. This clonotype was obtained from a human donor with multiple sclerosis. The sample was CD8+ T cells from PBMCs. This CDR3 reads CASSQSGEGWTEAFF. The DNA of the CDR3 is TGCGCCAGCAGCCAATCTGGGGAGGGTTGGACTGAAGCTTTCTTT.